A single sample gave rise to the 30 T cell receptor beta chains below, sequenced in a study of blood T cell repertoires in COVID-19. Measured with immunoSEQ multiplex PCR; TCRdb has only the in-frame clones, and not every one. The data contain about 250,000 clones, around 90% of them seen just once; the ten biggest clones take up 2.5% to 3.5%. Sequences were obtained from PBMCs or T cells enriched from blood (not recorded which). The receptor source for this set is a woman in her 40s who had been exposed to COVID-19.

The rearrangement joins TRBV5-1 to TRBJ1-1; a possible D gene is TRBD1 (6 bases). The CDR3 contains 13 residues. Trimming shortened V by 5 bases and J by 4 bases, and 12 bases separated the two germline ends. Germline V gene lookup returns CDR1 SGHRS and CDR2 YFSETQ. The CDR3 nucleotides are TGCGCCAGCAGTCCACAGGGTAGCACTGAAGCTTTCTTT. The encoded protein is CASSPQGSTEAFF.

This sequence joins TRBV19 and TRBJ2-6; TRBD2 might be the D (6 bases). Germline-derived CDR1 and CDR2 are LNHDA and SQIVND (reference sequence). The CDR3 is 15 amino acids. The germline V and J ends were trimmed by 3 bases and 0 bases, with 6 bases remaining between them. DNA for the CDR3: TGTGCCAGTAGTATGGGGGGCTCTGGGGCCAACGTCCTGACTTTC. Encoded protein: CASSMGGSGANVLTF.

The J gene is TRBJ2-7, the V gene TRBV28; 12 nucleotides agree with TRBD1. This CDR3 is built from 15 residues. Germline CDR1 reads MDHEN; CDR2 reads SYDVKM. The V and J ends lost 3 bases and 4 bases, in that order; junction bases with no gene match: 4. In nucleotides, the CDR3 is TGTGCCAGCAGTTTCTGGGGACAGGGGGCTTACGAGCAGTACTTC. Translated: CASSFWGQGAYEQYF.

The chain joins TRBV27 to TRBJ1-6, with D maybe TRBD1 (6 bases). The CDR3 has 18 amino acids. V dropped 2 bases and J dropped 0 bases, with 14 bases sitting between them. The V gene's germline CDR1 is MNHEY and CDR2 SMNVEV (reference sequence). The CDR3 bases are TGTGCCAGCAGTTTAGGGGCGACAGGTCCCTCCTATAATTCACCCCTCCACTTT. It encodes CASSLGATGPSYNSPLHF.

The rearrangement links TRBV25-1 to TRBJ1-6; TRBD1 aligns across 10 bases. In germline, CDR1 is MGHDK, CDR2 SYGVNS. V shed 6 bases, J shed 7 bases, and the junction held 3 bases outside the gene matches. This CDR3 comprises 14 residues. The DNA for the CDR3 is TGTGCCAGCAGGGGACAGGGGTGGAATTCACCCCTCCACTTT. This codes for CASRGQGWNSPLHF.

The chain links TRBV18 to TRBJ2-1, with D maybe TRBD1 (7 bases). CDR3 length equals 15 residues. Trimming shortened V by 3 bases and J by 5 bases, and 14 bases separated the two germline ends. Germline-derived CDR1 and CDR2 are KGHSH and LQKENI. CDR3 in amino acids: CASSPGAGGNNEQFF. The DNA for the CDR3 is TGTGCCAGCTCACCGGGGGCAGGGGGGAACAATGAGCAGTTCTTC.

Here the CDR3 reads CASSLNGDEKLFF. The CDR3 nucleotides read TGTGCCAGCAGCTTAAACGGAGATGAAAAACTGTTTTTT. The V and J genes are TRBV7-3 and TRBJ1-4; D is undetermined. CDR3 length equals 13 residues. V lost 1 base to trimming and J lost 6 bases, with 6 bases between them. Germline V gene sequence: CDR1 SGHTA, CDR2 FQGTGA.

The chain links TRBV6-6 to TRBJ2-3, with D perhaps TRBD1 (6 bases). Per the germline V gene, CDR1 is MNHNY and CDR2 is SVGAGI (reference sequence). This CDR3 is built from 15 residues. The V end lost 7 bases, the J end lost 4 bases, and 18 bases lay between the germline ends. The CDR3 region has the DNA TGTGCCAGCACCGCAACAGGGTTTGGTGCAGATACGCAGTATTTT. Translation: CASTATGFGADTQYF.

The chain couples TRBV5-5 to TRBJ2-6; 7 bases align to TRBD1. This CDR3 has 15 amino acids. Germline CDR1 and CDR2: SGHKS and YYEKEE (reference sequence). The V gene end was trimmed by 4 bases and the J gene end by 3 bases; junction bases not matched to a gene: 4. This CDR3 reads CASSRTGVGANVLTF. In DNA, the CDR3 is TGTGCCAGCAGCCGCACAGGGGTTGGGGCCAACGTCCTGACTTTC.

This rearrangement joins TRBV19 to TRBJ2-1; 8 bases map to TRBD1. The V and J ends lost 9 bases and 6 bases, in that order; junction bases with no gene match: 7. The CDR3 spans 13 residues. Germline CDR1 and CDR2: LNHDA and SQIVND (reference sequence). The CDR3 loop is CASGQGRTNEQFF. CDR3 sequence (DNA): TGTGCCAGCGGACAGGGCAGGACCAATGAGCAGTTCTTC. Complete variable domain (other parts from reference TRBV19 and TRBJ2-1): DGGITQSPKYLFRKEGQNVTLSCEQNLNHDAMYWYRQDPGQGLRLIYYSQIVNDFQKGDIAEGYSVSREKKESFPLTVTSAQKNPTAFYLCASGQGRTNEQFFGPGTRLTVL.

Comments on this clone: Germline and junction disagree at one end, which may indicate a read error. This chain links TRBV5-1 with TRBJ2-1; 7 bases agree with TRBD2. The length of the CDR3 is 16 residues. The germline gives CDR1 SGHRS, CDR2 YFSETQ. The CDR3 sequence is CASSLVGREKDNEQFF. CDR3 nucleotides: TGTGCCAGCAGCTTGGTCGGGCGGGAGAAGGACAATGAGCAGTTCTTC.

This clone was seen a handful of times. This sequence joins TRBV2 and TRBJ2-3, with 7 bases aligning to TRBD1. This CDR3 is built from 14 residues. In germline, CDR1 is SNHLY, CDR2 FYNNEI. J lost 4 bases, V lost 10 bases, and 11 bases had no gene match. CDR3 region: CAIPPTGQADTQYF. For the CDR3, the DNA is TGTGCCATCCCACCGACAGGGCAGGCAGATACGCAGTATTTT.

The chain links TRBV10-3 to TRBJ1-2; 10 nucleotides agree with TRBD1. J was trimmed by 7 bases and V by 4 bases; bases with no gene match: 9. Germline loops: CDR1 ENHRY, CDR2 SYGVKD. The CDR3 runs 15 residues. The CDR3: CAISGDRDRGSGYTF. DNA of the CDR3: TGTGCCATCAGTGGGGATCGGGACAGGGGCTCTGGCTACACCTTC.

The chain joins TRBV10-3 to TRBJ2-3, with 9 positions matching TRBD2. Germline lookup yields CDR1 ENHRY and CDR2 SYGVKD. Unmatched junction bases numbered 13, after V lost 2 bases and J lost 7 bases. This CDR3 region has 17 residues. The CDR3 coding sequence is TGTGCCATCAGTGAGGTAGGCCGCGCGGGAGGGAGACATACGCAGTATTTT. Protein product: CAISEVGRAGGRHTQYF.

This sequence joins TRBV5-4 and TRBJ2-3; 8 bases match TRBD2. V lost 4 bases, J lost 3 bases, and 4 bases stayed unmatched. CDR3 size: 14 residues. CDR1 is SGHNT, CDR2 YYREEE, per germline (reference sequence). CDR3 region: CASSPSGGTDTQYF. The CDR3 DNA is TGTGCCAGCAGCCCGTCGGGGGGGACAGATACGCAGTATTTT.

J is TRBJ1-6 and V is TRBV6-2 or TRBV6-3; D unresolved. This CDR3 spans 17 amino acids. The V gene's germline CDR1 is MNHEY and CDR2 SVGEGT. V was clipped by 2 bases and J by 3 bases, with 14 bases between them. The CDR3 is CASSYVREGNYNSPLHF. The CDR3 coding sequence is TGTGCCAGCAGTTACGTGAGGGAAGGAAACTATAATTCACCCCTCCACTTT.

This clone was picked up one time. The CDR3 region is CASSPSGRAGEQYV. The CDR3 nucleotides read TGTGCCAGCTCCCCTAGCGGGAGGGCGGGCGAGCAGTACGTC. The V gene is TRBV18, the J gene TRBJ2-7, with 12 bases matching TRBD2. There are 14 residues in the CDR3. Germline trimming cut 6 bases from V and 6 bases from J; bases unmatched to any gene: 6. CDR1 and CDR2 (germline): KGHSH, LQKENI.

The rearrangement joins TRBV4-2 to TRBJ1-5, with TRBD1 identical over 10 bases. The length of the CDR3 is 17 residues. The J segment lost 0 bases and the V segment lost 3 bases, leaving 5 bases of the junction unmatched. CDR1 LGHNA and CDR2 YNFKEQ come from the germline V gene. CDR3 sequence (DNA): TGTGCCAGCAGCCAGGGACAGGGGAGGTATAGCAATCAGCCCCAGCATTTT. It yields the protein CASSQGQGRYSNQPQHF.

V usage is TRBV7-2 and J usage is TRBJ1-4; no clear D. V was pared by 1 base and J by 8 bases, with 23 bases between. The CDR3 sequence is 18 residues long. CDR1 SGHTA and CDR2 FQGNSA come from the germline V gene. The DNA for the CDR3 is TGTGCCAGCAGCTTAGTCTCCTCGGAGCTCGCGGTTGGGGAAAAACTGTTTTTT. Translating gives CASSLVSSELAVGEKLFF.

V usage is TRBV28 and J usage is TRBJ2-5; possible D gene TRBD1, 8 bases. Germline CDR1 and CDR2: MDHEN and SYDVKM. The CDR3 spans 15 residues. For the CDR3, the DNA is TGTTACCTCGGGGGGACAGGACCAGAACAAGAGACCCAGTACTTC. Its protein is CYLGGTGPEQETQYF.

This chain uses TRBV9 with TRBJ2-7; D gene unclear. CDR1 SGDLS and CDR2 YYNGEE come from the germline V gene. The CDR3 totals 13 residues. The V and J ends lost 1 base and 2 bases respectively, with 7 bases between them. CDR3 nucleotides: TGTGCCAGCAGCGTAAGCCCCCCCTACGAGCAGTACTTC. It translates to CASSVSPPYEQYF.

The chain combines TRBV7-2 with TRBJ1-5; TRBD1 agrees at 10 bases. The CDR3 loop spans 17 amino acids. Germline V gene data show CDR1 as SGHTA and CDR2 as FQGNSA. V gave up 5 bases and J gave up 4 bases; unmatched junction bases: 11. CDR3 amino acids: CASSLGQGEGGNQPQHF. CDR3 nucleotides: TGTGCCAGCAGCCTTGGACAGGGGGAGGGAGGGAATCAGCCCCAGCATTTT.

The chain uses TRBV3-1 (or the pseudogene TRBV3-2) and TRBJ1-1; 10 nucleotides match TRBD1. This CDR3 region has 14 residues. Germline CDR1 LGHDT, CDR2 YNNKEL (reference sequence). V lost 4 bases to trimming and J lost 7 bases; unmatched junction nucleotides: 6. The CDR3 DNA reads TGTGCCAGCAGCCCTGGGACAGGGGAACTTGAAGCTTTCTTT. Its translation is CASSPGTGELEAFF.

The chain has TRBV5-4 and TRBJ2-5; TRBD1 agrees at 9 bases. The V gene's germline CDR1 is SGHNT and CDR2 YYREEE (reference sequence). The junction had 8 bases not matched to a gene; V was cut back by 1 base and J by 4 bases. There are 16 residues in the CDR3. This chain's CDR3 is CASSLTGGGLGETQYF. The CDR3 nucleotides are TGTGCCAGCAGCTTGACAGGGGGCGGGTTGGGAGAGACCCAGTACTTC.

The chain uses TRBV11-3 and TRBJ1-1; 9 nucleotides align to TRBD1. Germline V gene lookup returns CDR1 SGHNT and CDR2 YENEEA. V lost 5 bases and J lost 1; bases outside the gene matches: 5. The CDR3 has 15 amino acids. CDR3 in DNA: TGTGCCAGCAGCCTGACAGGGGGAACGAACACTGAAGCTTTCTTT. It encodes CASSLTGGTNTEAFF.

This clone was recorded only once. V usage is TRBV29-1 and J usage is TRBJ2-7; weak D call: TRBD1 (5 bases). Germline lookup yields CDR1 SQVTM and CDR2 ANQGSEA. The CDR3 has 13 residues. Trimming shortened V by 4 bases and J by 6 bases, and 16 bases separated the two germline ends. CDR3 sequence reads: CSVVRGVGAEQYF. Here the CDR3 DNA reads TGCAGCGTTGTTCGCGGAGTAGGGGCCGAGCAGTACTTC.

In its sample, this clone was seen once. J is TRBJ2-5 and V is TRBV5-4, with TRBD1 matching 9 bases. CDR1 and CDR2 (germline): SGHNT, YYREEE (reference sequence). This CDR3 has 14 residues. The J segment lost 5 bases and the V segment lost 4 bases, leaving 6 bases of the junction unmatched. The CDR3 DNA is TGTGCCAGCAGCCGGGACAGGGTGGGTGAGACCCAGTACTTC. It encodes CASSRDRVGETQYF.

Here the CDR3 DNA reads TGTGCCAGCAGCCCAGCGGAGGGCCGCAATGAGCAGTTCTTC. Residues: CASSPAEGRNEQFF. The rearrangement links TRBV7-9 to TRBJ2-1; weak D call: TRBD2 (6 bases). CDR1 and CDR2 (germline): SEHNR, FQNEAQ (reference sequence). This CDR3 has 14 residues. Between the trimmed V and J ends, which lost 5 bases and 6 bases, there was a span of 14 bases.

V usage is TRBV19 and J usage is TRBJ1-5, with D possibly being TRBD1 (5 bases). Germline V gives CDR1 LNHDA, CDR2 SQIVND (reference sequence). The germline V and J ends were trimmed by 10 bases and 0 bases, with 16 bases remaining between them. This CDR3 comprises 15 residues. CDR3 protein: CATREGSYSNQPQHF. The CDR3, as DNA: TGTGCCACCCGGGAGGGGTCCTATAGCAATCAGCCCCAGCATTTT. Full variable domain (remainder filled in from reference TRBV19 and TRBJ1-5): DGGITQSPKYLFRKEGQNVTLSCEQNLNHDAMYWYRQDPGQGLRLIYYSQIVNDFQKGDIAEGYSVSREKKESFPLTVTSAQKNPTAFYLCATREGSYSNQPQHFGDGTRLSIL.

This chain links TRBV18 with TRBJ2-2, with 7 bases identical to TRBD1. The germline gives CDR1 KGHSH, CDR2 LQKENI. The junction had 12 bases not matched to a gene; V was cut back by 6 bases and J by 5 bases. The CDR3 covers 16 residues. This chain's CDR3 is CASSQPDRVLTGELFF. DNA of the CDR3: TGTGCCAGCTCGCAACCCGACAGGGTGTTGACCGGGGAGCTGTTTTTT. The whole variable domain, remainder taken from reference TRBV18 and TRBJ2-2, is NAGVMQNPRHLVRRRGQEARLRCSPMKGHSHVYWYRQLPEEGLKFMVYLQKENIIDESGMPKERFSAEFPKEGPSILRIQQVVRGDSAAYFCASSQPDRVLTGELFFGEGSRLTVL.